These T cell receptor beta chains were read from a single sample in a study of regulatory T cells in long-lasting Graves disease. One entry per CDR3 protein results from TCRdb running MiXCR on the multiplex PCR reads. The sample carries 350,000 to 500,000 distinct CDR3 sequences, 16% recorded once. These same data were also listed under a study on T cells in Graves' hyperthyroidism and ophthalmopathy.

The sample was peripheral blood mononuclear cells (PBMCs), taken at new diagnosis, from a patient treated with antithyroid drugs. These TCRs come from a woman in her twenties or thirties with Graves disease. Both conserved end residues are part of each CDR3.

V: TRBV5-1
J: TRBJ1-2
CDR3: CASGSAGYGYTF

V: TRBV4-1
J: TRBJ2-7
CDR3: CASSPRVWTGAVEQYF

V: TRBV6-1
J: TRBJ2-1
CDR3: CASTNRVWGNEQFF

V: TRBV12-3/TRBV12-4
J: TRBJ1-3
CDR3: CASSQLNTIYF

V: TRBV27
J: TRBJ2-7
CDR3: CASSFAGRGDRYF

V: TRBV30
J: TRBJ1-5
CDR3: CAWSEQGDQPQHF

V: TRBV24-1
J: TRBJ2-1
CDR3: CATSDLHASSYNEQFF

V: TRBV6-2/TRBV6-3
J: TRBJ2-1
CDR3: CASSLTELAFYPTQDWRNNEQFF

V: TRBV11-1
J: TRBJ2-7
CDR3: CASSFSGRAYEQYF

V: TRBV7-2
J: TRBJ2-7
CDR3: CASSLGAGRIYEQYF

V: TRBV20-1
J: TRBJ1-1
CDR3: CSASGDRGTEAFF

V: TRBV2
J: TRBJ2-5
CDR3: CASSGEETQYF

V: TRBV7-9
J: TRBJ2-7
CDR3: CASSPSNPYEQYF

V: TRBV11-2
J: TRBJ2-7
CDR3: CASRLDRNYEQYF

V: TRBV27
J: TRBJ2-1
CDR3: CASSYGTGSYNEQFF

V: TRBV30
J: TRBJ1-1
CDR3: CAWSQGHGVSEAFF

V: TRBV7-3
J: TRBJ2-3
CDR3: CASSLRPLAGGTDTQYF

V: TRBV19
J: TRBJ2-1
CDR3: CASSSETSGQNNEQFF

V: TRBV5-1
J: TRBJ2-7
CDR3: CASSLVRKAEEQYF

V: TRBV14
J: TRBJ1-1
CDR3: CASSTQGSTEAFF

V: TRBV7-9
J: TRBJ2-3
CDR3: CASSAGADTQYF

V: TRBV12-3/TRBV12-4
J: TRBJ2-5
CDR3: CASSPGTSGRETQYF

V: TRBV12-3/TRBV12-4
J: TRBJ1-1
CDR3: CASIDRGNTEAFF

V: TRBV7-9
J: TRBJ1-3
CDR3: CASSFRGTAHSGNTIYF

V: TRBV19
J: TRBJ2-5
CDR3: CASSGGLKETQYF

V: TRBV5-6
J: TRBJ1-5
CDR3: CASSATGYSNQPQHF

V: TRBV20-1
J: TRBJ2-1
CDR3: CSARDPRDRVVEQFF

V: TRBV27
J: TRBJ2-1
CDR3: CASSQGLAGLNEQFF

V: TRBV20-1
J: TRBJ2-2
CDR3: CSALLTGGTGELFF

V: TRBV5-1
J: TRBJ2-5
CDR3: CASSLGGTGEGETQYF

V: TRBV28
J: TRBJ2-7
CDR3: CASSSPTGKNEQYF

V: TRBV6-2/TRBV6-3
J: TRBJ1-5
CDR3: CASRDTGFQPQHF

V: TRBV24-1
J: TRBJ1-2
CDR3: CATSEGGARLQDYGYTF

V: TRBV7-2
J: TRBJ2-2
CDR3: CASSLRGTNTGELFF

V: TRBV5-1
J: TRBJ2-7
CDR3: CASSLEASTYEQYF

V: TRBV25-1
J: TRBJ1-1
CDR3: CASSEFGQGTPEAFF

V: TRBV27
J: TRBJ2-1
CDR3: CASTSIGEAGEQFF

V: TRBV6-1
J: TRBJ2-5
CDR3: CASSRGLAGMYQETQYF

V: TRBV4-3
J: TRBJ2-5
CDR3: CASSQAERGETQYF

V: TRBV7-2
J: TRBJ1-3
CDR3: CASSNDPSGNTIYF

V: TRBV14
J: TRBJ1-2
CDR3: CASSPLGTGVDYGYTF

V: TRBV4-1
J: TRBJ2-2
CDR3: CASSQASGLLYTGELFF

V: TRBV20-1
J: TRBJ2-5
CDR3: CSAREGSHQETQYF

V: TRBV19
J: TRBJ2-1
CDR3: CASSIAVSGSGNEQFF

V: TRBV30
J: TRBJ2-1
CDR3: CAWSVGPGLADSYNEQFF

V: TRBV2
J: TRBJ2-4
CDR3: CASSPIRTGTGGDIQYF

V: TRBV6-2/TRBV6-3
J: TRBJ1-5
CDR3: CASNVQGVNQPQHF